This record covers a single T cell receptor (beta chain). Profiling relied on immunoSEQ multiplex PCR, and the TCRdb table lists in-frame clones only, not all of them. Among under 65,000 clones listed, about 94% were seen once. The sample belongs to a study of T cell changes during pregnancy in multiple sclerosis. V lost 0 bases and J 15 bases, leaving 15 bases between the germline ends. Germline lookup yields CDR1 MNHEY and CDR2 SMNVEV (reference sequence). CDR3 size: 13 residues. The chain joins TRBV27 to TRBJ2-1; D is perhaps TRBD1 (5 bases). The starting material was CD8+ T cells from peripheral blood mononuclear cells, obtained in the third trimester of pregnancy. The source of this sequence is a female donor with multiple sclerosis, enrolled in a pregnancy study. For the CDR3, the DNA is TGTGCCAGCAGTTTATCGGGGCCAGGAAGGCCGTTCTTC. Translating it yields CASSLSGPGRPFF.